What follows describes a single TCR beta chain. Its matching antigen is unknown. CD45RO-negative cells were positively selected for CCR7, leaving out terminally differentiated effector memory CD45RA+ cells. The data belong to a study of shared clonotypes between healthy human individuals. Study as a whole: For every donor, three CD4 naive, three CD4 memory, two CD8 naive and one CD8 memory plates were used. General observations from the study: Non-shared clonotypes were found to have lower generation probabilities than the clonotypes that were shared by all four of the sorted-subset donors.

V lost 0 bases and J lost 4, with 22 bases in between. The CDR3 spans 19 residues. Germline V lookup: CDR1 ENHRY, CDR2 SYGVKD. Clones were read by immunoSEQ multiplex PCR, and TCRdb kept only the in-frame ones, dropping some. The sample carries around 2.1 million clones, about 93% recorded once. Sequencing was carried out using naive CD8+ T cells from PBMCs. This receptor was identified in a man younger than 35 in good health. Some clones in this sample may be carry-over from other donors' samples. The chain employs TRBV10-3 and TRBJ1-5; D is possibly TRBD1 (6 bases). The CDR3 reads CAISESNGGASRFNQPQHF. The CDR3 bases are TGTGCCATCAGTGAGTCGAATGGGGGGGCCTCTCGATTTAATCAGCCCCAGCATTTT.